These T cell receptor beta chains were read from a single sample in a study of Ad26.COV2.S vaccination and SARS-CoV-2 variants. Measured with immunoSEQ multiplex PCR; TCRdb has only the in-frame clones, and not every one. The sample yields approximately 500,000 clones, roughly 85% seen once. Source: peripheral blood, taken in a trial of Ad26.COV2.S vaccine versus placebo. Receptors were obtained from a person between 18 and 65 years old who received the Ad26.COV2.S COVID-19 vaccine or a placebo. The CDR3 runs from the conserved cysteine through the conserved F or W. D genes are given only for firm matches. Size tells how often a clone was seen (once, few, many) or the class of an expanded clone, and some rows leave it out.

J	V	size	D	DNA	CDR3
TRBJ2-1	TRBV7-9	NA	TRBD2	TGTGCCAGCAGCTTAAGACTAGCGGGAGAGGGCAATGAGCAGTTCTTC	CASSLRLAGEGNEQFF
TRBJ2-2	TRBV10-3	NA	NA	TGTGCCATCAGTGAGTCAGCAGGGTGGACCGGGGAGCTGTTTTTT	CAISESAGWTGELFF
TRBJ1-2	TRBV6-5	few	NA	TGTGCCAGCTCTTGGGGGACGGTTAACTATGGCTACACCTTC	CASSWGTVNYGYTF
TRBJ1-1	TRBV6-5	NA	NA	TGTGCCAGCAGTCTGACAGACCAAAGGAGAGCTTTCTTT	CASSLTDQRRAFF
TRBJ2-7	TRBV10-3	NA	NA	TGTGCCGTAGGGGAGACACCCTACGAGCAGTACTTC	CAVGETPYEQYF
TRBJ2-5	TRBV7-2	NA	NA	TGTGCCAGCAGCCTAGGGACGGACCCGCGGTTGACCCAGTACTTC	CASSLGTDPRLTQYF
TRBJ2-1	TRBV9	NA	NA	TGTGCCAGCAGCGTTGAGGATAGCTCCTACAATGAGCAGTTCTTC	CASSVEDSSYNEQFF
TRBJ1-6	TRBV20-1	NA	TRBD1	TGCAGTGCTAGTGACAGGGCCGCACCCAATTCACCCCTCCACTTT	CSASDRAAPNSPLHF
TRBJ1-1	TRBV3-1/TRBV3-2	NA	NA	TGTGCCAGCAGCCGAACCCCGGGCCCTGAAGCTTTCTTT	CASSRTPGPEAFF
TRBJ1-1	TRBV7-2	NA	NA	TGTGCCAGCAGCTTAGCGCTTTCGGGGGGGATGACAAAGAACACTGAAGCTTTCTTT	CASSLALSGGMTKNTEAFF
TRBJ2-5	TRBV18	NA	TRBD1	TGTGCCAGCTCACAGACGACAGGGGGTGGTCAGGAGACCCAGTACTTC	CASSQTTGGGQETQYF
TRBJ1-2	TRBV28	NA	NA	TGTGCCAGCAGTCTAGGACAGAGATGGTATGGCTACACCTTC	CASSLGQRWYGYTF
TRBJ2-7	TRBV6-5	NA	NA	TGTGCCACAGGGGTTGGGTACGAGCAGTACTTC	CATGVGYEQYF
TRBJ1-1	TRBV7-8	NA	NA	TGTGCCAGCAGCTTCGTGGGGCAAGGGGCCGCCAACACTGAAGCTTTCTTT	CASSFVGQGAANTEAFF
TRBJ2-7	TRBV27	NA	TRBD2	TGTGCCAGCAGTTTACGGTCGGGACTAGCAAACGAGCAGTACTTC	CASSLRSGLANEQYF
TRBJ2-3	TRBV6-2/TRBV6-3	NA	NA	TGTGCCAGCAGTTACCCACGACTAGACACAGATACGCAGTATTTT	CASSYPRLDTDTQYF
TRBJ2-1	TRBV5-1	few	NA	TGCGCCAGCAGCTTGGCCTTGGCCGAGGGGCAGTTCTTC	CASSLALAEGQFF
TRBJ2-3	TRBV27	NA	TRBD2	TGTGCCAGCAGTCTCCACGGGAGGGCAACAGATACGCAGTATTTT	CASSLHGRATDTQYF
TRBJ2-7	TRBV3-1/TRBV3-2	NA	NA	TGTGCCAGCAGCCTAAACAGCGTCGAGCAGTACTTC	CASSLNSVEQYF
TRBJ2-3	TRBV18	once	TRBD1	TGTGCCAGCTCACCAGGGACAGGGACAGATACGCAGTATTTT	CASSPGTGTDTQYF
TRBJ2-5	TRBV12-3/TRBV12-4	NA	NA	TGTGCCAGCACCCAGGGGCGAGAGACCCAGTACTTC	CASTQGRETQYF
TRBJ2-3	TRBV30	NA	NA	TGTGCCTGGGGACCCGGGAGCCAACCGGCAGATACGCAGTATTTT	CAWGPGSQPADTQYF
TRBJ1-1	TRBV7-9	once	TRBD1	TGTGCCAGCAGCCCAGGGCAGGGGGCAGGCACTGAAGCTTTCTTT	CASSPGQGAGTEAFF
TRBJ1-5	TRBV28	NA	NA	TGTGCCAGCATCCGGGCTGGGGGCAATCAGCCCCAGCATTTT	CASIRAGGNQPQHF
TRBJ2-4	TRBV6-5	NA	NA	TGTGCCAGCAGACGGGAAAACATTCAGTACTTC	CASRRENIQYF
TRBJ1-1	TRBV9	NA	NA	TGTGCCAGCAGCGTAGGTGGGGGAAAGGGCACTGAAGCTTTCTTT	CASSVGGGKGTEAFF
TRBJ2-3	TRBV3-1/TRBV3-2	NA	NA	TGTGCCAGCAGCCAAGAAAGGGGCCCCCCAGATACGCAGTATTTT	CASSQERGPPDTQYF
TRBJ1-4	TRBV6-5	NA	NA	TGTGCCAGCAGCCGGGACCCCCCTGGGCACGAAAAACTGTTTTTT	CASSRDPPGHEKLFF
TRBJ2-2	TRBV14	NA	NA	TGTGCCAGCAGCCAAGTTGGGGCCGGGGAGCTGTTTTTT	CASSQVGAGELFF
TRBJ2-7	TRBV5-1	few	NA	TGCGCCAGCAGCTTACAGGTTTTTCTCTACGAGCAGTACTTC	CASSLQVFLYEQYF
TRBJ2-1	TRBV7-9	NA	TRBD2	TGTGCCAGCAGCAGGCTAGCGGGCCTTAATGAGCAGTTCTTC	CASSRLAGLNEQFF
TRBJ2-7	TRBV19	few	TRBD2	TGTGCCAGTAGTATCTCCGCGGGAGGTCCCTACGAGCAGTACTTC	CASSISAGGPYEQYF
TRBJ2-5	TRBV6-1	NA	TRBD1	TGTGCCAGCAGAGCTCAGGGGGTCCCCCAAGAGACCCAGTACTTC	CASRAQGVPQETQYF
TRBJ1-1	TRBV6-6	NA	TRBD1	TGTGCCAGCAGACCCGACAGGGGATTCACTGAAGCTTTCTTT	CASRPDRGFTEAFF
TRBJ1-1	TRBV7-9	NA	NA	TGTGCCAGCAGCTTAGGACGAGCGGGCACTGAAGCTTTCTTT	CASSLGRAGTEAFF
TRBJ2-5	TRBV28	NA	TRBD2	TGTGCCAGCAGGCCGGGAGGCGGAGAGACCCAGTACTTC	CASRPGGGETQYF
TRBJ1-1	TRBV11-2	NA	NA	TGTGCCAGCAGCTTACGCGGGGGGCTTAACACTGAAGCTTTCTTT	CASSLRGGLNTEAFF
TRBJ2-7	TRBV15	NA	TRBD2	TGTGCCACCAGCAGATTGGGGGGGACGTGGGACGAGCAGTACTTC	CATSRLGGTWDEQYF
TRBJ2-3	TRBV7-7	NA	NA	TGTGCTAGCAGCGCACTAGTAGGGCCCACAGATACGCAGTATTTT	CASSALVGPTDTQYF
TRBJ1-2	TRBV7-9	NA	NA	TGTGCCAGCAGCGTTGACACCTATGGCTACACCTTC	CASSVDTYGYTF